This TCR beta chain was recorded in a study of human T cells and chemical hapten exposure. As to time point: patch test 1, 2 weeks after DPC sensitization. Treatment in this sample: therapeutic diphenylcyclopropenone sensitization with weekly scalp DPC. Donors were 18 to 70-year-old alopecia patients suitable for DPC. Broader study findings: Sensitizing with DPC caused no change in TCRs above 1 in 1000 frequency.

TCRdb processed the RACE reads anew with MiXCR; each CDR3 protein has one entry. The data contain fewer than 400,000 distinct CDR3 sequences, roughly 6.9% of them singletons. As for this clonotype: Its antigen is not identified. With a much larger clone just one base away, this may be a read error.

Trimming cost V 5 bases and J 6 bases, with 6 bases left between them. The CDR3 totals 11 residues. Germline CDR1 is SNHLY and CDR2 is FYNNEI. This sequence joins TRBV2 and TRBJ2-3; D is undetermined. This specimen consisted of whole blood, obtained in connection with sensitization to the hapten diphenylcyclopropenone (DPC). This receptor was obtained from a woman aged 18-30 years with alopecia areata. Some clones in this sample may be carry-over from other donors' samples. The CDR3 DNA sequence: TGTGCCAGCAGTACCTGGGATACGCAGTATTTT. Translated: CASSTWDTQYF. Together with reference TRBV2 and TRBJ2-3, the CDR3 gives the full variable domain: EPEVTQTPSHQVTQMGQEVILRCVPISNHLYFYWYRQILGQKVEFLVSFYNNEISEKSEIFDDQFSVERPDGSNFTLKIRSTKLEDSAMYFCASSTWDTQYFGPGTRLTVL.